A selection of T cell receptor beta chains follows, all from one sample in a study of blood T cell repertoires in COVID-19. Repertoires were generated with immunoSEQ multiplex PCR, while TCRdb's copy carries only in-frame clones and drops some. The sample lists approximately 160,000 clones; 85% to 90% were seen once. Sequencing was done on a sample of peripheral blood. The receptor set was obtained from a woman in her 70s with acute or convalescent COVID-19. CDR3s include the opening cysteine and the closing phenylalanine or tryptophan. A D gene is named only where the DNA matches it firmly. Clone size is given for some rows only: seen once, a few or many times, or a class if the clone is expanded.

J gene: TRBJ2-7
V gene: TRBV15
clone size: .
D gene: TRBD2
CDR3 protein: CATSRWEGRAGYEQYF
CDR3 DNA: TGTGCCACCAGCAGATGGGAGGGCAGGGCAGGCTACGAGCAGTACTTC

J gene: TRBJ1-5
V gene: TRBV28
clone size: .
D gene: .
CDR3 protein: CASSSSEGENQPQHF
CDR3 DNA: TGTGCCAGCAGTTCCTCAGAGGGCGAGAATCAGCCCCAGCATTTT

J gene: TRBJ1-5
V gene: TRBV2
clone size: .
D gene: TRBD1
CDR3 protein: CASSQTGGIQPQHF
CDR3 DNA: TGTGCCAGCAGTCAGACAGGGGGCATTCAGCCCCAGCATTTT

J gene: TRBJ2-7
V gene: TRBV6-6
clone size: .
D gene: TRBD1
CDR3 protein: CASSSRDRGSYEQYF
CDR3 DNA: TGTGCCAGCAGTTCCCGGGACAGGGGGTCCTACGAGCAGTACTTC

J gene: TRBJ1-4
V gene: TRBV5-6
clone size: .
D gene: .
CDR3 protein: CASSTSGRGNEKLFF
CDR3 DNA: TGTGCCAGCAGCACCTCGGGACGGGGGAATGAAAAACTGTTTTTT

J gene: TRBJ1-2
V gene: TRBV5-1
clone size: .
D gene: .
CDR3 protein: CASSSDSGAYGYTF
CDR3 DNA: TGCGCCAGCAGCTCCGACAGTGGCGCTTATGGCTACACCTTC

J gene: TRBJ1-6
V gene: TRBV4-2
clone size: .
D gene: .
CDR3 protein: CASSQERGGLRNSPLHF
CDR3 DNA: TGTGCCAGCAGCCAAGAGAGGGGAGGCCTAAGAAATTCACCCCTCCACTTT

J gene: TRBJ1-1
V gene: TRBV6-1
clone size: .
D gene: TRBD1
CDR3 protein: CASSDRQGGGTEAFF
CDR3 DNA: TGTGCCAGCAGTGACCGACAGGGCGGAGGCACTGAAGCTTTCTTT

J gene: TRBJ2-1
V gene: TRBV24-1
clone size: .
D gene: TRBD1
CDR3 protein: CATATSFGTGGKNEQFF
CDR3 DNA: TGTGCCACGGCTACATCATTCGGGACAGGGGGTAAAAATGAGCAGTTCTTC

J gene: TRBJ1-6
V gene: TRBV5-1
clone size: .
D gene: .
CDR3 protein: CASSLEWGGSSPLHF
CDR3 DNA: TGCGCCAGCAGCTTGGAATGGGGAGGGAGTTCACCCCTCCACTTT

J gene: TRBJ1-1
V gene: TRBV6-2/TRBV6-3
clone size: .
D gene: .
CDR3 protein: CASSRSAGVNTEAFF
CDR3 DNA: TGTGCCAGCAGTCGATCGGCGGGAGTGAACACTGAAGCTTTCTTT

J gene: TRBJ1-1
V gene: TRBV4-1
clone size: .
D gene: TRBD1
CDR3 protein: CASSQDLVRTGRTEAFF
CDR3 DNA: TGCGCCAGCAGCCAAGATTTAGTCCGGACAGGAAGAACTGAAGCTTTCTTT

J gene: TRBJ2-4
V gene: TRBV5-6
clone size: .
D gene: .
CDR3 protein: CASSLSLAKNIQYF
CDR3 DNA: TGTGCCAGCAGCTTATCACTAGCCAAAAACATTCAGTACTTC

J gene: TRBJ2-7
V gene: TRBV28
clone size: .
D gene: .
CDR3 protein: CASSSRSGWNEQYF
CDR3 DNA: TGTGCCAGCAGTTCCCGCTCGGGGTGGAACGAGCAGTACTTC

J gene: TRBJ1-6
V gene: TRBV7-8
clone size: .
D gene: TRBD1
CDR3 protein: CASRKGTASNSPLHF
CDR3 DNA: TGTGCCAGCAGGAAAGGGACAGCGTCGAATTCACCCCTCCACTTT

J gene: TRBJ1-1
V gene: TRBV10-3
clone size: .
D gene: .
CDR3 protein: CAISDTPNTEAFF
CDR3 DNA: TGTGCCATCAGTGATACTCCGAACACTGAAGCTTTCTTT

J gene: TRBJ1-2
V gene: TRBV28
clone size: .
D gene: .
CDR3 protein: CASSPGSYGYTF
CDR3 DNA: TGTGCCAGCAGTCCCGGGTCGTATGGCTACACCTTC

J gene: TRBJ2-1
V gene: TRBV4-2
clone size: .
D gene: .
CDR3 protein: CASSPRLVGYNEQFF
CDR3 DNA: TGTGCCAGCAGCCCCCGACTAGTGGGGTACAATGAGCAGTTCTTC

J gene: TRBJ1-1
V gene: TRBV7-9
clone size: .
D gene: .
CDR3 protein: CASSLAEGFGTEAFF
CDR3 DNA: TGTGCCAGCAGCTTAGCCGAGGGCTTTGGTACTGAAGCTTTCTTT

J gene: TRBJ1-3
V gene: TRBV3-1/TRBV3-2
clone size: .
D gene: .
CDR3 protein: CASSQGAGGGNTIYF
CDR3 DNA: TGTGCCAGCAGCCAAGGGGCCGGGGGGGGAAACACCATATATTTT

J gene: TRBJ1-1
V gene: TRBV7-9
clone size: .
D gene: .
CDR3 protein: CASSLQEGTEAFF
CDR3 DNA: TGTGCCAGCAGCCTACAGGAAGGCACTGAAGCTTTCTTT

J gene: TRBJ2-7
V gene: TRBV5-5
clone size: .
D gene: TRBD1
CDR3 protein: CASSLGLPGQGKGEQYF
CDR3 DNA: TGTGCCAGCAGCTTGGGTCTCCCGGGACAGGGGAAGGGGGAGCAGTACTTC

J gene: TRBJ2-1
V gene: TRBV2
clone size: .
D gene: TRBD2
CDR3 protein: CASSEAPAGSGGNEQFF
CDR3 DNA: TGTGCCAGCAGTGAGGCCCCGGCGGGTAGCGGGGGGAATGAGCAGTTCTTC

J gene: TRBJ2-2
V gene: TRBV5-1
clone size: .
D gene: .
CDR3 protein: CASSPQGSITGELFF
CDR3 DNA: TGCGCCAGCAGCCCCCAGGGATCAATCACCGGGGAGCTGTTTTTT

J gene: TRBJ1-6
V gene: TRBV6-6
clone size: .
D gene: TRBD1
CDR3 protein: CASSSPGQYNSPLHF
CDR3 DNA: TGTGCCAGCAGTTCCCCGGGACAGTATAATTCACCCCTCCACTTT

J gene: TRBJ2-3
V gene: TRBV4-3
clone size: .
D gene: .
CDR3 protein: CASSHRGTDTQYF
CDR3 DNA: TGCGCCAGCAGCCACCGTGGCACAGATACGCAGTATTTT

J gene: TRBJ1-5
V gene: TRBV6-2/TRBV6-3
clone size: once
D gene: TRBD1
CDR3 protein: CASSYRPGQGFNQPQHF
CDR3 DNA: TGTGCCAGCAGTTACCGCCCGGGACAGGGATTCAATCAGCCCCAGCATTTT

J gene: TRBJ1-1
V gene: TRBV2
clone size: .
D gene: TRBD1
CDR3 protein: CASSDRGLGTEAFF
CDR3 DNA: TGTGCCAGCAGTGACAGGGGGCTTGGCACTGAAGCTTTCTTT

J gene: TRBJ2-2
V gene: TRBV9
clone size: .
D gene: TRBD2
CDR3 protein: CASSPRGGDRGTGELFF
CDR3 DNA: TGTGCCAGCAGCCCCCGGGGGGGGGATCGCGGCACCGGGGAGCTGTTTTTT

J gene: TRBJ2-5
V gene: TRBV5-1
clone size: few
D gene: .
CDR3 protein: CASSPGDHQETQYF
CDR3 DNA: TGCGCCAGCAGCCCGGGGGACCACCAAGAGACCCAGTACTTC

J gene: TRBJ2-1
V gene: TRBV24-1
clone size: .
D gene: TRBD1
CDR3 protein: CATSDLPGQGVRNEQFF
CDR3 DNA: TGTGCCACCAGTGATTTGCCGGGACAGGGGGTGAGGAATGAGCAGTTCTTC